A selection of T cell receptor beta chains follows, all from one sample in a study of metastatic and nonmetastatic thyroid tumors. TCRdb re-called the PCR reads via MiXCR. The sample holds 25,000 to 40,000 clones, 17% seen once. The specimen was blood. These receptors originate from a female donor with papillary thyroid cancer or a benign thyroid nodule (not recorded which). Some clones in this sample may be carry-over from other donors' samples. Both conserved end residues are trimmed from each CDR3.

v_gene,j_gene,CDR3aa
TRBV19,TRBJ1-1,ASRKWGSGTEAF
TRBV28,TRBJ2-4,ASSTSGRVKNIQY
TRBV3-1,TRBJ2-7,ASLRYEQY
TRBV18,TRBJ1-2,ASSPGRTEYGYT
TRBV7-8,TRBJ2-3,ASSLATSGQDTDTQY
TRBV6-6,TRBJ2-7,ASSYSRTSGSSYEQY
TRBV20-1,TRBJ2-3,SAREGGSTDTQY
TRBV20-1,TRBJ2-5,SASLHGGELETQY
TRBV27,TRBJ2-1,ASIYLPGQGYNEQF
TRBV19,TRBJ1-2,ASSTRDRGLYGYT
TRBV5-1,TRBJ2-3,ASTQTVTSTDTQY
TRBV5-6,TRBJ1-6,ASSPGTQDNSPLH
TRBV9,TRBJ2-5,ASSLPLAGGGETQY
TRBV2,TRBJ2-5,ASGEGQGQETQY
TRBV20-1,TRBJ2-3,SARGASGDTDTQY
TRBV4-1,TRBJ1-5,ASSQIRQDQPQH
TRBV10-1,TRBJ1-1,ASSDSGWGTEAF
TRBV7-6,TRBJ2-7,ASSLISQADYEQY
TRBV6-1,TRBJ1-1,ASREDRGPNTEAF
TRBV9,TRBJ1-1,ASSTRPPEAF
TRBV30,TRBJ2-1,AWSSTQTEQF
TRBV7-7,TRBJ2-5,ASSRSGEGETQY
TRBV2,TRBJ2-2,ASTRGRGYTGELF
TRBV10-2,TRBJ2-7,ASGTLKRDITYEQY
TRBV30,TRBJ2-7,AWSLRQGSYEQY
TRBV6-1,TRBJ2-7,AGGSVGDTEMRY
TRBV5-1,TRBJ2-1,ASTPRLAIYNEQF
TRBV6-2/TRBV6-3,TRBJ1-2,ARSCLAGYT
TRBV6-1,TRBJ2-2,ACKEGQGRLF
TRBV29-1,TRBJ1-4,SATHWDNEKLF
TRBV6-1,TRBJ1-1,ASSEATAINTEAF
TRBV19,TRBJ1-4,ASSIGATNEKLF
TRBV15,TRBJ2-2,ATSRRASGAGELF
TRBV6-1,TRBJ2-1,ASRLAGTYNEQF
TRBV30,TRBJ2-1,AWHPGQENNEQF
TRBV11-3,TRBJ2-7,ASIRRDSGEQY